The 29 T cell receptor beta chains in this list originate from one sample, sequenced in a study of blood T cells in healthy people across ages. A second PCR, run for about 7 to 11 cycles, used a sample-barcoded 5' primer plus a J-beta primer mix. TCRdb itself ran the 5' RACE reads through MiXCR, one entry per CDR3 protein. The table includes roughly 1,300,000 distinct CDR3 sequences, approximately 60% detected once. Sequences were obtained from blood. These receptors were obtained from a man aged 18 to 29 in good health.

V usage is TRBV20-1 and J usage is TRBJ2-1, with D maybe TRBD2 (6 bases). V was shortened by 0 bases and J by 0 bases, with 9 bases between the two germline ends. The germline V gene has CDR1 DFQATT and CDR2 SNEGSKA (reference sequence). The CDR3 spans 15 residues. The DNA for the CDR3 is TGCAGTGCTAGAGATCCCGGGGGCTCCTACAATGAGCAGTTCTTC. Amino acids: CSARDPGGSYNEQFF.

About this clonotype: A junction boundary mismatches the germline segment, possibly from a read error. The chain uses TRBV7-9 and TRBJ1-1; the D gene is possibly TRBD1 (6 bases). CDR1 is SEHNR, CDR2 FQNEAQ, per germline (reference sequence). The CDR3 extends over 16 amino acids. CDR3 in amino acids: CASRETGLHRDTGAFF. The DNA of the CDR3 is TGTGCCAGCAGGGAGACAGGCCTCCACAGGGACACTGGAGCTTTCTTT.

The rearrangement uses TRBV4-2 and TRBJ1-6; TRBD1 matches at 8 bases. V gave up 4 bases and J gave up 10 bases; unmatched junction bases: 6. Germline V gives CDR1 LGHNA, CDR2 YNFKEQ. This CDR3 comprises 14 residues. The CDR3 sequence is CASSPRQGTSPLHF. For the CDR3, the DNA is TGTGCCAGCAGCCCCCGACAGGGGACATCACCCCTCCACTTT.

The CDR3 protein is CASTPGQGTFDEQYF. CDR3 nucleotides: TGTGCCAGCACCCCGGGACAGGGGACCTTCGACGAGCAGTACTTC. This chain joins TRBV25-1 and TRBJ2-7; 10 nucleotides align to TRBD1. Germline CDR1 and CDR2: MGHDK and SYGVNS. The CDR3 consists of 15 residues. The J segment lost 5 bases and the V segment lost 7 bases, leaving 11 bases of the junction unmatched.

CDR3 nucleotides: TGTGCCAGCAGTTTCACAGGTATCCTAGGCGAGCAGTACTTC. It is translated as CASSFTGILGEQYF. This chain joins TRBV27 and TRBJ2-7, with D perhaps matching TRBD1 (5 bases). The germline V and J ends were trimmed by 3 bases and 6 bases, with 15 bases remaining between them. Germline CDR1 and CDR2: MNHEY and SMNVEV (reference sequence). This CDR3 spans 14 amino acids.

The rearrangement links TRBV7-2 to TRBJ1-1; possible D gene TRBD1, 6 bases. Per germline, CDR1 SGHTA and CDR2 FQGNSA. The CDR3 contains 14 residues. V was trimmed by 2 bases and J by 9 bases, leaving 16 bases between them. The CDR3 loop reads CASSLSTGQGQAFF. CDR3 sequence (DNA): TGTGCCAGCAGCTTAAGTACTGGGCAGGGGCAAGCTTTCTTT.

This chain uses TRBV29-1 with TRBJ1-2; D gene ambiguous. The V gene's germline CDR1 is SQVTM and CDR2 ANQGSEA. Trimming removed 2 bases at V and 4 bases at J, with 8 bases between. The CDR3 length is 12 residues. The CDR3 DNA reads as TGCAGCGTTGAACACGTTCCCTATGGCTACACCTTC. This sequence encodes CSVEHVPYGYTF.

This clonotype was picked up a small number of times. The J gene is TRBJ2-7, the V gene TRBV7-2, with TRBD2 matching 10 bases. Germline trimming cut 5 bases from V and 4 bases from J; bases unmatched to any gene: 8. This CDR3 spans 15 amino acids. CDR1 SGHTA and CDR2 FQGNSA come from the germline V gene. In DNA, the CDR3 is TGTGCCAGCAGCGCTGATGGGACTAGCGTTTACGAGCAGTACTTC. Residues: CASSADGTSVYEQYF.

V is TRBV6-2 or TRBV6-3 and J is TRBJ2-1; TRBD2 might be the D (7 bases). Germline CDR1 MNHEY, CDR2 SVGEGT. The CDR3 is made up of 15 amino acids. Trimming removed 2 bases from V and 4 bases from J, with 12 bases in between. CDR3 region: CASSYEGGPYNEQFF. Here the CDR3 DNA reads TGTGCCAGCAGTTACGAGGGGGGGCCTTACAATGAGCAGTTCTTC.

The chain has TRBV10-2 and TRBJ2-7, with D possibly matching TRBD2 (5 bases). The CDR3 spans 13 residues. Deletions cut 10 bases from V and 3 bases from J, with 16 bases between. Germline V gene lookup returns CDR1 WSHSY and CDR2 SAAADI. In DNA, the CDR3 is TGCGCCACCAAGGATTCTAGCATCTACGAGCAGTACTTC. Translating it yields CATKDSSIYEQYF.

The chain is built from TRBV4-2 and TRBJ2-7; D gene unclear. The V gene lost 4 bases and the J gene lost 6 bases, with 10 bases spanning the gap. Germline CDR1 LGHNA, CDR2 YNFKEQ. This CDR3 has 12 residues. Here the CDR3 DNA reads TGTGCCAGCAGCCGAGACACGCGCGAGCAGTACTTC. It translates to CASSRDTREQYF.

This clonotype occurred once. V is TRBV6-5 and J is TRBJ1-6, with a weak D call TRBD1 (5 bases). Trimming shortened V by 5 bases and J by 8 bases, and 13 bases separated the two germline ends. CDR3 length: 14 residues. Germline CDR1 is MNHEY and CDR2 is SVGAGI. The CDR3 nucleotides read TGTGCCAGCAGTACCAGGCAGGGCGATTCACCCCTCCACTTT. Translation gives CASSTRQGDSPLHF.

This chain uses TRBV7-9 with TRBJ2-1; D is tentatively TRBD1 or TRBD2 (5 bases each). The germline V gene encodes CDR1 SEHNR and CDR2 FQNEAQ (reference sequence). Trimming took off 5 bases at V and 15 bases at J, with 14 bases between the two ends. This CDR3 region has 11 residues. CDR3 protein: CASSPGPPRFF. CDR3 sequence (DNA): TGTGCCAGCAGCCCGGGGCCTCCGCGGTTCTTC.

This clonotype was counted between two and nine times. J is TRBJ2-7 and V is TRBV10-3; 8 bases agree with TRBD2. From germline, CDR1 is ENHRY and CDR2 SYGVKD. With V trimmed by 6 bases and J by 2 bases, 6 bases remained unmatched. This CDR3 comprises 14 residues. The CDR3 sequence is CAISSREGPYEQYF. CDR3 nucleotide sequence: TGTGCCATCAGCAGCCGGGAGGGTCCCTACGAGCAGTACTTC.

Only one count was recorded for this clonotype. The chain joins TRBV3-1 to TRBJ1-2; TRBD1 matches at 7 bases. V trimming: 5 bases; J trimming: 4 bases; junction bases outside the gene matches: 13. CDR1 LGHDT and CDR2 YNNKEL come from the germline V gene (reference sequence). This CDR3 comprises 16 residues. CDR3 amino acids: CASSYPRQGGGYGYTF. In nucleotides, the CDR3 is TGTGCCAGCAGCTACCCCCGACAGGGAGGGGGCTATGGCTACACCTTC. Drawing the rest from reference TRBV3-1 and TRBJ1-2, the complete variable domain is DTAVSQTPKYLVTQMGNDKSIKCEQNLGHDTMYWYKQDSKKFLKIMFSYNNKELIINETVPNRFSPKSPDKAHLNLHINSLELGDSAVYFCASSYPRQGGGYGYTFGSGTRLTVV.

This chain uses TRBV7-9 with TRBJ1-5; 7 bases agree with TRBD1. The length of the CDR3 is 14 residues. CDR1 SEHNR and CDR2 FQNEAQ come from the germline V gene (reference sequence). Trimming took 5 bases from V and 5 from J; bases not matched to a gene: 6. The CDR3 bases are TGTGCCAGCAGCAAGGGACAGATCGATCAGCCCCAGCATTTT. It is translated as CASSKGQIDQPQHF.

The gene calls are TRBV5-1 and TRBJ2-1; possible D gene TRBD1, 5 bases. Germline lookup yields CDR1 SGHRS and CDR2 YFSETQ. Trimming removed 6 bases from V and 3 bases from J, with 19 bases in between. This CDR3 is 16 amino acids long. For the CDR3, the DNA is TGCGCCAGCACCTTAGACAGTCCCGTAGACTACAATGAGCAGTTCTTC. Encoded protein: CASTLDSPVDYNEQFF.

The V gene is TRBV28, the J gene TRBJ2-7; TRBD1 is a possible D gene (6 bases). This CDR3 contains 13 residues. Trimming removed 5 bases from V and 5 bases from J, with 13 bases in between. The germline gives CDR1 MDHEN, CDR2 SYDVKM. The CDR3 region has the DNA TGTGCCAGCAGTCTCGGGACAATCAACGAGCAGTACTTC. Encoded protein: CASSLGTINEQYF.

With regard to this clonotype: At one end, the junction sequence differs from germline, possibly due to a read error. CDR3 protein: CAGSQDLGLNSYNEQFF. In DNA, the CDR3 is TGTGCCGGCAGCCAAGATTTAGGACTAAACTCCTACAATGAGCAGTTCTTC. The V gene is TRBV4-2, the J gene TRBJ2-1; D perhaps matches TRBD2 (6 bases). CDR3 length: 17 residues. Looked up from germline, CDR1 is LGHNA and CDR2 is YNFKEQ.

For the CDR3, the DNA is TGTGCCAGCAGTACGACCGGGGGAGGTAATTCACCCCTCCACTTT. Amino acids: CASSTTGGGNSPLHF. V gene TRBV27 combines with J gene TRBJ1-6; the D gene is possibly TRBD1 (5 bases). The CDR3 sequence is 15 residues long. Per germline, CDR1 MNHEY and CDR2 SMNVEV (reference sequence). V was trimmed by 5 bases and J by 6 bases, leaving 14 bases between them.

The gene calls are TRBV5-6 and TRBJ2-1, with D perhaps TRBD1 or TRBD2 (6 bases each). Germline-derived CDR1 and CDR2 are SGHDT and YYEEEE. The CDR3 covers 15 residues. Trimming cost V 2 bases and J 9 bases, with 18 bases left between them. In DNA, the CDR3 is TGTGCCAGCAGCTTCGGGGGCACCTCGGCGGGTGAGCAGTTCTTC. Its translation: CASSFGGTSAGEQFF.

This clonotype was seen once. This chain joins TRBV11-1 and TRBJ2-6; D is ambiguous. The CDR3 extends over 12 amino acids. Trimming took off 4 bases at V and 6 bases at J, with 4 bases between the two ends. The germline CDR1 and CDR2 sequences are SGHAT and FQDESV (reference sequence). The CDR3 bases are TGTGCCAGCAGCTCTTTGGCCAACGTCCTGACTTTC. Translated, it gives CASSSLANVLTF.

The chain couples TRBV13 to TRBJ2-5; weak D call: TRBD2 (5 bases). The length of the CDR3 is 15 residues. The V end lost 5 bases, the J end lost 4 bases, and 17 bases lay between the germline ends. Germline CDR1 and CDR2: PRHDT and FYEKMQ (reference sequence). The CDR3 coding sequence is TGTGCCAGCAGCCCGTTAACGGGAACAACAGAGACCCAGTACTTC. The encoded protein is CASSPLTGTTETQYF.

Only a few counts were recorded for this clonotype. The chain uses TRBV12-3 or TRBV12-4 and TRBJ2-5; weak D call: TRBD1 (5 bases). The CDR3 sequence is 13 residues long. The ends were cut back, 4 bases at V and 5 bases at J, with 11 bases in the middle. CDR3 nucleotides: TGTGCCAGCAGTTGGGGCGAGTGGGAGACCCAGTACTTC. It translates to CASSWGEWETQYF.

The rearrangement uses TRBV11-2 and TRBJ1-1; unclear D gene. This CDR3 is built from 13 residues. Germline V lookup: CDR1 SGHAT, CDR2 FQNNGV. Between the trimmed V and J ends, which lost 10 bases and 0 bases, there was a span of 12 bases. The CDR3: CATPLGLNTEAFF. The CDR3 coding sequence is TGTGCCACCCCACTGGGTTTGAACACTGAAGCTTTCTTT. The variable domain in full, with the rest retrieved from reference TRBV11-2 and TRBJ1-1, is EAGVAQSPRYKIIEKRQSVAFWCNPISGHATLYWYQQILGQGPKLLIQFQNNGVVDDSQLPKDRFSAERLKGVDSTLKIQPAKLEDSAVYLCATPLGLNTEAFFGQGTRLTVV.

This clonotype appeared a single time. The chain combines TRBV7-2 with TRBJ2-7; D tentatively reads TRBD1 or TRBD2 (6 bases each). The CDR3 runs 16 residues. Per germline, CDR1 SGHTA and CDR2 FQGNSA. V was shortened by 4 bases and J by 7 bases, with 23 bases between the two germline ends. As DNA, the CDR3 is TGTGCCAGCAGCTCGAACCTAGGGGGGTCCTACAATGAGCAGTACTTC. Translated, it gives CASSSNLGGSYNEQYF.

The J gene is TRBJ2-7, the V gene TRBV12-3 or TRBV12-4; 10 bases are shared with TRBD2. The V segment lost 1 base and the J segment 4 bases; nucleotides outside the gene matches: 4. The CDR3 extends over 15 amino acids. The CDR3 DNA reads as TGTGCCAGCAGTTTAGTAGGACTAGCGGAGTACGAGCAGTACTTC. Encoded protein: CASSLVGLAEYEQYF.

At least ten counts were recorded for this clonotype. V and J are TRBV12-3 or TRBV12-4 and TRBJ2-7; D is ambiguous. This CDR3 is built from 12 residues. V lost 6 bases and J 6 bases, leaving 12 bases between the germline ends. The CDR3 nucleotides read TGTGCCAGCAGCTTCGGTCGGGTCGAGCAGTACTTC. Protein: CASSFGRVEQYF.

The gene calls are TRBV12-3 or TRBV12-4 and TRBJ1-6; possible D gene TRBD1, 5 bases. Trimming removed 6 bases at V and 7 bases at J, with 16 bases between. The CDR3 is made up of 15 amino acids. The CDR3 bases are TGTGCCAGCAGCGCCCCGGGACTAGCAAATTCACCCCTCCACTTT. This encodes CASSAPGLANSPLHF.